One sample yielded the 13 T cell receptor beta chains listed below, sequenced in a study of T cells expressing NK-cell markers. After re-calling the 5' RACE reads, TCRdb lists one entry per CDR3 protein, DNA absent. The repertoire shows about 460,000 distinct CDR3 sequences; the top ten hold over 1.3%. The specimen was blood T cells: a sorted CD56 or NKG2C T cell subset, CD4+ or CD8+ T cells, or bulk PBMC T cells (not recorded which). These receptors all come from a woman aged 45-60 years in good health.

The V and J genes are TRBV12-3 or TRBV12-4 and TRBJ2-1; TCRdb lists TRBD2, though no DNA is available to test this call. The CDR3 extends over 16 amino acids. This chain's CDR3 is CASTRGGLAGNNEQFF.

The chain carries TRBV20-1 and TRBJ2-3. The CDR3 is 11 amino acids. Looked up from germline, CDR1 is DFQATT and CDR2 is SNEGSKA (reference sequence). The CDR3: CSARENNQAYF.

The CDR3 sequence is CASSEAGFLGYGYTF. The genes are TRBV25-1 and TRBJ1-2. Per germline, CDR1 MGHDK and CDR2 SYGVNS. The CDR3 runs 15 residues.

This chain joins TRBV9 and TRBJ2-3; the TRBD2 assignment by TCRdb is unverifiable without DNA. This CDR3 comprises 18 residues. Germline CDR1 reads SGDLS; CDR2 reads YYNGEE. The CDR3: CASSVEGAGPPAPDTQYF. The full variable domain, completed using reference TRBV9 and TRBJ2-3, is DSGVTQTPKHLITATGQRVTLRCSPRSGDLSVYWYQQSLDQGLQFLIQYYNGEERAKGNILERFSAQQFPDLHSELNLSSLELGDSALYFCASSVEGAGPPAPDTQYFGPGTRLTVL.

CDR3 sequence: CASSYSGSEQPQHF. The chain has TRBV6-6 and TRBJ1-5. The CDR3 has 14 amino acids. The germline V gene has CDR1 MNHNY and CDR2 SVGAGI (reference sequence).

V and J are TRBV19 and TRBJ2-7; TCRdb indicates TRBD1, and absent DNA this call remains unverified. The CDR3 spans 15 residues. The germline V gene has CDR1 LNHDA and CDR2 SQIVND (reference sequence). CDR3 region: CASSTARDRSYEQYF.

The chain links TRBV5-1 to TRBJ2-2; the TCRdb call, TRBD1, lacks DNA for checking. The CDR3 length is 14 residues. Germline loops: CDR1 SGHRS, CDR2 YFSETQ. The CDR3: CASQKQGNTGELFF.

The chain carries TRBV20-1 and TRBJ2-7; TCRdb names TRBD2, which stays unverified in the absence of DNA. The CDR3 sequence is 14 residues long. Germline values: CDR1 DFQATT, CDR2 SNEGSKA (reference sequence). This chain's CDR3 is CSAIGLPLSYEQYF.

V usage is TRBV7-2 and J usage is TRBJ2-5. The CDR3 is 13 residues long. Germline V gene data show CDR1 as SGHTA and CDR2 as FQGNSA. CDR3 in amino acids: CASRTIGRETQYF.

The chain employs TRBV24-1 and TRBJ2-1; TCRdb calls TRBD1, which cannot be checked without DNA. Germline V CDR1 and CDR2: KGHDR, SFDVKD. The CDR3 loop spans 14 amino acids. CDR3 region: CATSDLTGGSEQFF.

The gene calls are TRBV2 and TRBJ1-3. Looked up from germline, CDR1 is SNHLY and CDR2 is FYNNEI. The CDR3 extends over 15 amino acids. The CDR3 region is CASSDRSRFGNTIYF.

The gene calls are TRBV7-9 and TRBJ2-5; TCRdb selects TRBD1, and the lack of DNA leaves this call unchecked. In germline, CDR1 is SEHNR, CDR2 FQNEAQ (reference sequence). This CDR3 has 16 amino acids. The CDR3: CASSPKAGGAAETQYF.

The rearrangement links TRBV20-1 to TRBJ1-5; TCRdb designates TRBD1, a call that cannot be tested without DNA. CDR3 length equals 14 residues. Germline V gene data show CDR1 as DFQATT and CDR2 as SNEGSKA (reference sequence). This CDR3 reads CSAIHGTGVQPQHF.